This is a list of T cell receptor beta chains from one sample in a study of T cell repertoires in cytomegalovirus infection. These receptors' targets are unknown. A single record per CDR3 protein comes from TCRdb applying MiXCR to the reads. The sample shows tens of thousands of distinct CDR3 sequences, around 49% of them seen only once. The input for sequencing was CD8+ T cells from cultured PBMCs, taken from culture after CMV antigen stimulation. The receptors come from a human donor in good health (CMV status not recorded). Some clones in this sample may be carry-over from other donors' samples. Both conserved end residues are part of each CDR3. Each record gives: J gene, D gene, clone size, V gene, CDR3 length, CDR3 DNA, CDR3 protein. D genes are given only for firm matches. Part of the rows lack a size; the others show once, few, many or a class for expanded clones.

>TRBJ2-7|TRBD1|.|TRBV6-1|13
TGTGCCACCCGGGACAGGCGTTCCTACGAGCAGTACTTC
CATRDRRSYEQYF
>TRBJ1-1|.|few|TRBV7-9|12
TGTGCCAGCAGTCTCACCGGGGGTGAAGCTTTCTTT
CASSLTGGEAFF
>TRBJ2-7|TRBD2|.|TRBV15|14
TGTGCCACCAGCAGTGTTCAGAGCGGGGTGGAGCAGTACTTC
CATSSVQSGVEQYF
>TRBJ1-1|.|.|TRBV27|13
TGTGCCAGCAGTTTACTCGGGAACACTGAAGCTTTCTTT
CASSLLGNTEAFF
>TRBJ2-7|.|.|TRBV10-3|13
TGTGCCATCACATCTGGCAGCCCTTACGAGCAGTACTTC
CAITSGSPYEQYF
>TRBJ2-2|TRBD1|.|TRBV6-5|15
TGTGCCAGCAGTTACGGACAGGTCATCGGAGGGGAGCTGTTTTTT
CASSYGQVIGGELFF
>TRBJ1-1|.|.|TRBV5-4|14
TGTGCCAGCAGCTTGACGGTGGAAGGGACTGAAGCTTTCTTT
CASSLTVEGTEAFF
>TRBJ1-1|.|.|TRBV12-3/TRBV12-4|15
TGTGCCAGCAGTTCGGAGGGAGTGATGAACACTGAAGCTTTCTTT
CASSSEGVMNTEAFF
>TRBJ2-3|TRBD2|few|TRBV7-3|15
TGTGCCAGCAGTCCCGGGACTAGCGGCACAGATACGCAGTATTTT
CASSPGTSGTDTQYF
>TRBJ1-5|TRBD1|.|TRBV5-5|14
TGTGCCAGCAGCCCTTGGACAGGCGGTCAGCCCCAGCATTTT
CASSPWTGGQPQHF
>TRBJ2-5|TRBD2|.|TRBV6-1|15
TGTGCCAGCAGTCTACGGACTAGCGGGAGGAAGACCCAGTACTTC
CASSLRTSGRKTQYF
>TRBJ1-6|.|once|TRBV12-3/TRBV12-4|17
TGTGCCAGCCTATTCACGCGGGGCATCTCCTATAATTCACCCCTCCACTTT
CASLFTRGISYNSPLHF
>TRBJ2-6|.|.|TRBV18|16
TGTGCCAGCTCACCCCAGACCCACTCTGGGGCCAACGTCCTGACTTTC
CASSPQTHSGANVLTF
>TRBJ1-1|TRBD1|.|TRBV19|14
TGTGCCAGTAGAACAGGACAGGGGGCCACTGAAGCTTTCTTT
CASRTGQGATEAFF
>TRBJ1-1|.|.|TRBV9|15
TGTGCCAGCAGCGTGTCCGGGGGGCAAGGCACTGAAGCTTTCTTT
CASSVSGGQGTEAFF
>TRBJ2-7|.|few|TRBV7-8|17
TGTGCCAGCAGCTCACTAGGAGGGGGGGTGATGTCCTACGAGCAGTACTTC
CASSSLGGGVMSYEQYF
>TRBJ1-2|.|.|TRBV6-5|13
TGTGCCAGCATGGCCGGGAGCATCTATGGCTACACCTTC
CASMAGSIYGYTF
>TRBJ2-6|.|.|TRBV7-8|16
TGTGCCAGCAGCCTGAAGGACGACTCTGGGGCCAACGTCCTGACTTTC
CASSLKDDSGANVLTF
>TRBJ2-2|.|few|TRBV12-3/TRBV12-4|11
TGTGCCAGCAGACATGGGGGGGAGCTGTTTTTT
CASRHGGELFF
>TRBJ1-1|.|.|TRBV5-1|17
TGCGCCAGCAGCTTGGACCCAGGGGTGGGGATGAACACTGAAGCTTTCTTT
CASSLDPGVGMNTEAFF
>TRBJ2-3|.|.|TRBV5-1|14
TGCGCCAGCAGCTTGGACAGGAGGTCAGATACGCAGTATTTT
CASSLDRRSDTQYF
>TRBJ1-1|.|.|TRBV6-1|17
TGTGCCAGCAGTGAAGCATTACAGGAAGTCTATATCACTGAAGCTTTCTTT
CASSEALQEVYITEAFF
>TRBJ2-1|.|once|TRBV13|12
TGTGCCAGCAGCCGGGAGTACAATGAGCAGTTCTTC
CASSREYNEQFF
>TRBJ2-5|TRBD1|.|TRBV18|20
TGTGCAAGCTCACCACCGGACGAGGACAGGGAGTTACAAAACCAAGAGACCCAGTACTTC
CASSPPDEDRELQNQETQYF
>TRBJ2-4|.|few|TRBV23-1|15
TGCGCCAGCAGCCAGGGGAAACAGGGCAAAAACATTCAGTACTTC
CASSQGKQGKNIQYF
>TRBJ2-1|TRBD2|few|TRBV6-1|14
TGTGCCAGCAGTGAAGCGCGGGAGATCAATGAGCAGTTCTTC
CASSEAREINEQFF
>TRBJ1-1|TRBD1|.|TRBV20-1|12
TGCAGTGCTTCGGACAGGGCCACTGAAGCTTTCTTT
CSASDRATEAFF
>TRBJ2-1|.|few|TRBV7-3|14
TGTGCCAGCAGCCCCGGGGCCGACTACAATGAGCAGTTCTTC
CASSPGADYNEQFF
>TRBJ2-7|.|.|TRBV6-5|15
TGTGCCAGCAGTTTTCACTACGCAATCCCCTACGAGCAGTACTTC
CASSFHYAIPYEQYF
>TRBJ1-2|.|.|TRBV12-3/TRBV12-4|13
TGTGCCAGCAGGTCTGACGGTAACTATGGCTACACCTTC
CASRSDGNYGYTF
>TRBJ2-7|TRBD2|.|TRBV4-1|16
TGCGCCAGCAGCCAACGCCTAGCGGGCCGCTACAATGAGCAGTACTTC
CASSQRLAGRYNEQYF
>TRBJ1-3|.|.|TRBV7-2|15
TGTGCCAGCAGCTTAGCTAGGGGAGCGGGAAACACCATATATTTT
CASSLARGAGNTIYF
>TRBJ2-1|.|.|TRBV6-5|14
TGTGCCAGCAGTTACCTGGGCATGGGTAATGAGCAGTTCTTC
CASSYLGMGNEQFF
>TRBJ1-1|TRBD1|.|TRBV6-1|18
TGTGCCAGCAGTGGCAGAAAGGGGGCCAGGGTAGAGGACACTGAAGCTTTCTTT
CASSGRKGARVEDTEAFF
>TRBJ2-7|TRBD1|.|TRBV7-8|15
TGTGCCAGCAGCTTAGGGACAGGCGAGAGGTACGAGCAGTACTTC
CASSLGTGERYEQYF